These 19 T cell receptor beta chains were sequenced from one sample in a study of cytomegalovirus exposure and HLA in healthy donors. Amplification used 60 Vbeta primers and 13 Jbeta primers. Method: immunoSEQ multiplex PCR; TCRdb's copy keeps in-frame clones and lacks some. The sample includes 100,000 or so clones, approximately 81% of them seen just once. Sequencing used PBMCs. The receptors derive from a man aged 25 to 45 in good health and CMV-seronegative.

The CDR3 bases are TGTGCCAGCAGCAAACCCCCTACAGCTGGATCTTACAATGAGCAGTTCTTC. It translates to CASSKPPTAGSYNEQFF. The V gene is TRBV28, the J gene TRBJ2-1; D remains unclear. This CDR3 spans 17 amino acids. From germline, CDR1 is MDHEN and CDR2 SYDVKM. Trimming cost V 6 bases and J 4 bases, with 22 bases left between them.

The rearrangement links TRBV5-5 to TRBJ2-5, with D maybe TRBD1 (6 bases). Per the germline V gene, CDR1 is SGHKS and CDR2 is YYEKEE (reference sequence). The V end was cut by 4 bases, the J end by 0 bases, with 13 bases between. The CDR3 consists of 15 residues. The CDR3 spells CASSGWTAYQETQYF. The CDR3, as DNA: TGTGCCAGCAGCGGATGGACAGCGTACCAAGAGACCCAGTACTTC.

The chain joins TRBV4-3 to TRBJ2-3, with a possible D match to TRBD2 (6 bases). CDR3 length: 16 amino acids. V lost 1 base, J lost 2 bases, and 13 bases lay in between. Germline assignment: CDR1 LGHNA and CDR2 YSLEER. DNA of the CDR3: TGCGCCAGCAGCCAAGGGTATGGGGGGATCACAGATACGCAGTATTTT. This translates into CASSQGYGGITDTQYF.

This clone was detected once. Here the CDR3 reads CASSPKSGSGNTIYF. CDR3 DNA: TGTGCCAGCTCACCAAAGTCAGGGTCTGGAAACACCATATATTTT. This chain connects TRBV18 to TRBJ1-3; perhaps TRBD1 as D (5 bases). Trimming shortened V by 2 bases and J by 1 base, and 9 bases separated the two germline ends. The CDR3 spans 15 residues. Germline CDR1 KGHSH, CDR2 LQKENI.

V gene TRBV14 combines with J gene TRBJ2-3, with D possibly TRBD1 on 5 matching bases. The CDR3 extends over 14 amino acids. Germline V CDR1 and CDR2: SGHDN, FVKESK. Trimming took 4 bases from V and 6 from J, leaving 14 bases between them. This chain's CDR3 is CASSPRPYRDTQYF. The CDR3 DNA sequence: TGTGCCAGCAGCCCAAGGCCCTACAGGGATACGCAGTATTTT.

CDR3 sequence: CASSWGLAGGTDTQYF. DNA for the CDR3: TGTGCCAGCAGCTGGGGACTAGCGGGGGGCACAGATACGCAGTATTTT. The chain recombines TRBV11-2 with TRBJ2-3; 14 nucleotides align to TRBD2. Trimming at V came to 4 bases and at J to 1 base, leaving 1 base not matched to a gene. CDR1 is SGHAT and CDR2 is FQNNGV in the germline V gene. This CDR3 is 16 amino acids long.

V usage is TRBV27 and J usage is TRBJ2-1; maybe TRBD2 (6 bases). Germline loops: CDR1 MNHEY, CDR2 SMNVEV (reference sequence). The CDR3 totals 16 residues. V was clipped by 2 bases and J by 5 bases, with 16 bases between them. CDR3 DNA: TGTGCCAGCAGTTTACTTTCGGGGGTGGTGGACAATGAGCAGTTCTTC. Its protein product is CASSLLSGVVDNEQFF.

The J gene is TRBJ2-1, the V gene TRBV15; TRBD1 agrees at 8 bases. The CDR3 is 13 residues long. With 8 bases clipped from V and 3 bases from J, the junction kept 3 bases outside the gene matches. Germline values: CDR1 LNHNV, CDR2 YYDKDF (reference sequence). The CDR3 here is CATGQGNYNEQFF. CDR3 coding DNA: TGTGCCACCGGACAGGGAAACTACAATGAGCAGTTCTTC.

The chain has TRBV21-1 and TRBJ1-2; TRBD1, the D gene given by the table, was not confirmed from the DNA. TRBV21-1 is classified as a pseudogene. The CDR3 extends over 16 amino acids. CDR3 in amino acids: CASTKGQGAISYGYTF. DNA of the CDR3: TGTGCCAGCACCAAGGGGCAGGGGGCGATATCCTATGGCTACACCTTC.

A word on this clone: The same CDR3 is also encoded by other DNA sequences in this sample. The chain joins TRBV5-1 to TRBJ1-6; no clear D. The CDR3 is 14 residues long. V was shortened by 0 bases and J by 5 bases, with 6 bases between the two germline ends. Germline CDR1 SGHRS, CDR2 YFSETQ. As DNA, the CDR3 is TGCGCCAGCAGCTTGGGTCAAAATAATTCACCCCTCCACTTT. It encodes CASSLGQNNSPLHF.

The chain joins TRBV6-1 to TRBJ2-1; no definite D call. Germline CDR1 is MNHNS and CDR2 is SASEGT. The CDR3 consists of 12 residues. The ends were cut back, 4 bases at V and 4 bases at J, with 5 bases in the middle. The CDR3 region has the DNA TGTGCCAGCAGTGTAAAATACAATGAGCAGTTCTTC. Its translation is CASSVKYNEQFF.

V usage is TRBV6-1 and J usage is TRBJ2-7; D is possibly TRBD1 (6 bases). Germline CDR1 is MNHNS and CDR2 is SASEGT. The CDR3 length is 14 residues. Trimming removed 4 bases at V and 2 bases at J, with 12 bases between. CDR3 DNA sequence: TGTGCCAGCAGTGGACAGGCTTTGACCTACGAGCAGTACTTC. It codes for CASSGQALTYEQYF.

This clone was counted a single time. This chain uses TRBV13 with TRBJ2-1, with TRBD2 matching 10 bases. The ends lost 1 base at V and 0 bases at J; junction bases unmatched: 3. Germline lookup yields CDR1 PRHDT and CDR2 FYEKMQ (reference sequence). This CDR3 is 17 amino acids long. The chain's CDR3 is CASSLEASGSSYNEQFF. DNA for the CDR3: TGTGCCAGCAGCTTAGAGGCTAGCGGGAGCTCCTACAATGAGCAGTTCTTC.

The V and J genes are TRBV6-6 and TRBJ2-3, with TRBD1 matching 7 bases. The ends lost 6 bases at V and 6 bases at J; junction bases unmatched: 6. The CDR3 covers 13 residues. Looked up from germline, CDR1 is MNHNY and CDR2 is SVGAGI (reference sequence). The CDR3 loop is CASRPTGKDTQYF. The CDR3 DNA is TGTGCCAGCAGACCGACAGGGAAGGATACGCAGTATTTT.

The V call is TRBV4-3, the J call TRBJ1-6; D perhaps matches TRBD1 (5 bases). The CDR3 has 16 amino acids. Germline CDR1 reads LGHNA; CDR2 reads YSLEER. The ends were cut back, 5 bases at V and 0 bases at J, with 11 bases in the middle. The DNA of the CDR3 is TGCGCCAGCAGCATCCGGGACTACTCCTATAATTCACCCCTCCACTTT. Translation gives CASSIRDYSYNSPLHF.

The chain has TRBV6-5 and TRBJ2-7; 8 bases map to TRBD2. From germline, CDR1 is MNHEY and CDR2 SVGAGI. V lost 7 bases to trimming and J lost 4 bases; unmatched junction nucleotides: 6. The CDR3 totals 13 residues. CDR3 protein: CASIPSGGYEQYF. The DNA for the CDR3 is TGTGCCAGCATCCCCTCGGGGGGGTACGAGCAGTACTTC.

The CDR3 coding sequence is TGTGCCATCAGTGAGGCCCCAGGGGGTTGGCCCCAGCATTTT. It codes for CAISEAPGGWPQHF. This sequence joins TRBV10-3 and TRBJ1-5; 7 bases are shared with TRBD1. V lost 2 bases to trimming and J lost 9 bases; unmatched junction nucleotides: 7. Germline V CDR1 and CDR2: ENHRY, SYGVKD. This CDR3 comprises 14 residues.

Only a few counts were recorded for this clone. The genes are TRBV7-9 and TRBJ1-1, with unresolved D. The CDR3 length is 15 residues. CDR1 is SEHNR and CDR2 is FQNEAQ in the germline V gene (reference sequence). V was cut by 5 bases and J by 5 bases, with 18 bases left in between. The chain's CDR3 is CASSPNQAGGTEAFF. CDR3 in DNA: TGTGCCAGCAGCCCAAATCAGGCAGGAGGGACTGAAGCTTTCTTT.

The chain is built from TRBV7-9 and TRBJ2-7; possible D gene TRBD2, 6 bases. Germline V gene lookup returns CDR1 SEHNR and CDR2 FQNEAQ (reference sequence). The CDR3 is 14 residues long. Trimming took 7 bases from V and 0 from J, leaving 13 bases between them. The CDR3 loop reads CASNDRGTSYEQYF. The CDR3 DNA reads TGTGCCAGCAACGATCGGGGGACCTCCTACGAGCAGTACTTC.